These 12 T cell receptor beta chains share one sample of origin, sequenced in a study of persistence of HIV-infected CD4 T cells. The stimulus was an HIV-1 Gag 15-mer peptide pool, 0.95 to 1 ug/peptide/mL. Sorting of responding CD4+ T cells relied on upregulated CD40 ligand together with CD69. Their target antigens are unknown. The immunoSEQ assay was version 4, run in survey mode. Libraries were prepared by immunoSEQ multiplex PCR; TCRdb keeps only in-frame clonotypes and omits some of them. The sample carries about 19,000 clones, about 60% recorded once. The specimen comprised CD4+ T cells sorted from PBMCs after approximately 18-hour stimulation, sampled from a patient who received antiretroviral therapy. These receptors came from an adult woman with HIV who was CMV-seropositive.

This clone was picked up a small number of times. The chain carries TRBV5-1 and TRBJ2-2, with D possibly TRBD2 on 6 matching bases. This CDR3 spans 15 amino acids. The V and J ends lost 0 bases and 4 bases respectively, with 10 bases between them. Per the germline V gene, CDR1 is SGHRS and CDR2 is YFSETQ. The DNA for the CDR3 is TGCGCCAGCAGCTTGGTTGGCGGGGTCACCGGGGAGCTGTTTTTT. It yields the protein CASSLVGGVTGELFF.

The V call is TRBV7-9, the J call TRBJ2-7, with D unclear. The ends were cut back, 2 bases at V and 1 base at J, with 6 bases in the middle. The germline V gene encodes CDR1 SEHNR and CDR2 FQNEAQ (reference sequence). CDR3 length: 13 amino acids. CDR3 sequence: CASSLTFSYEQYV. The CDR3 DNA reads TGTGCCAGCAGCTTAACATTTTCCTACGAGCAGTACGTC.

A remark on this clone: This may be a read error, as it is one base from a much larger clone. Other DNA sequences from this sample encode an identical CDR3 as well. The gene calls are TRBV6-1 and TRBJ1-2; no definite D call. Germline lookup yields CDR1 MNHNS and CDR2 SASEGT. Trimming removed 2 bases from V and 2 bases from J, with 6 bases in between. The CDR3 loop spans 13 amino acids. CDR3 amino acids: CASSERRNYGYTF. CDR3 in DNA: TGTGCCAGCAGTGAAAGAAGGAACTATGGCTACACCTTC.

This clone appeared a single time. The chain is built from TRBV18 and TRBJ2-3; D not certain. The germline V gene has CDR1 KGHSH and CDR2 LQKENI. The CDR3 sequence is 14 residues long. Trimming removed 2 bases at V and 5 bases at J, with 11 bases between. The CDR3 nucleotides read TGTGCCAGCTCACCAGGTACGCCAGGAGATACGCAGTATTTT. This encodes CASSPGTPGDTQYF. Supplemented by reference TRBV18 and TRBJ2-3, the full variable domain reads NAGVMQNPRHLVRRRGQEARLRCSPMKGHSHVYWYRQLPEEGLKFMVYLQKENIIDESGMPKERFSAEFPKEGPSILRIQQVVRGDSAAYFCASSPGTPGDTQYFGPGTRLTVL.

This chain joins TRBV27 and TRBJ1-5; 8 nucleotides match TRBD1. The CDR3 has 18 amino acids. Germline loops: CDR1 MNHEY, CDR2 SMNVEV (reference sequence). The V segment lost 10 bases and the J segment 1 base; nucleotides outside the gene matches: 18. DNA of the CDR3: TGTGCCACCTCCCGTGGTCAGGGGGCCCCCCGGAGCAATCAGCCCCAGCATTTT. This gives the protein CATSRGQGAPRSNQPQHF.

The chain's CDR3 is CASSLDRGDTQYF. As DNA, the CDR3 is TGTGCCAGCAGCCTCGACAGGGGAGATACGCAGTATTTT. The chain employs TRBV5-4 and TRBJ2-3; 8 bases map to TRBD1. This CDR3 region has 13 residues. The V and J ends lost 4 bases and 5 bases, in that order; junction bases with no gene match: 3. From germline, CDR1 is SGHNT and CDR2 YYREEE (reference sequence). The full variable domain, its missing parts supplied by reference TRBV5-4 and TRBJ2-3, is ETGVTQSPTHLIKTRGQQVTLRCSSQSGHNTVSWYQQALGQGPQFIFQYYREEENGRGNFPPRFSGLQFPNYSSELNVNALELDDSALYLCASSLDRGDTQYFGPGTRLTVL.

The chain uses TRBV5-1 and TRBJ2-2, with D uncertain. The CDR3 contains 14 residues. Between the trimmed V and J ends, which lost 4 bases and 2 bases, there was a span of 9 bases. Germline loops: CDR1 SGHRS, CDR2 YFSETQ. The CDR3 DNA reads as TGCGCCAGCAGCACCGGGCCAAACACCGGGGAGCTGTTTTTT. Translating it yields CASSTGPNTGELFF.

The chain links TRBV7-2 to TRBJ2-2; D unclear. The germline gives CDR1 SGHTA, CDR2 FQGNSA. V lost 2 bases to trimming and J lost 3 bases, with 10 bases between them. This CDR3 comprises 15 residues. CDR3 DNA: TGTGCCAGCAGCTTAATGACCGACTACACCGGGGAGCTGTTTTTT. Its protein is CASSLMTDYTGELFF.

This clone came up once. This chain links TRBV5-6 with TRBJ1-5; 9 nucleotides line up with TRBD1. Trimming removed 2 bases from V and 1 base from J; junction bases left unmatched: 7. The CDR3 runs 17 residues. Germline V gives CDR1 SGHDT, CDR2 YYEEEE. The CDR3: CASSFGQGRLSNQPQHF. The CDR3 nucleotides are TGTGCCAGCAGCTTCGGACAGGGGAGGCTGAGCAATCAGCCCCAGCATTTT. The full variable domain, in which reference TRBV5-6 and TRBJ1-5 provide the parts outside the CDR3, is DAGVTQSPTHLIKTRGQQVTLRCSPKSGHDTVSWYQQALGQGPQFIFQYYEEEERQRGNFPDRFSGHQFPNYSSELNVNALLLGDSALYLCASSFGQGRLSNQPQHFGDGTRLSIL.

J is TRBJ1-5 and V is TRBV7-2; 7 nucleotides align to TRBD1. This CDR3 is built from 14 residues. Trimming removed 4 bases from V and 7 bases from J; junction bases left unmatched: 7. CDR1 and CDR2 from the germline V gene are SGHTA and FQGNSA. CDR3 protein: CASSSQGGGQPQHF. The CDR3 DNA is TGTGCCAGCAGCTCGCAAGGGGGCGGGCAGCCCCAGCATTTT.

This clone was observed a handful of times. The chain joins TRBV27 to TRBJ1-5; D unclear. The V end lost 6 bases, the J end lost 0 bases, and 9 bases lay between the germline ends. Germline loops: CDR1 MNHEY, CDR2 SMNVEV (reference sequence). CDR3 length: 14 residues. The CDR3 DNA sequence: TGTGCCAGCAGGTCGGTGGATAGCAATCAGCCCCAGCATTTT. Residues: CASRSVDSNQPQHF.

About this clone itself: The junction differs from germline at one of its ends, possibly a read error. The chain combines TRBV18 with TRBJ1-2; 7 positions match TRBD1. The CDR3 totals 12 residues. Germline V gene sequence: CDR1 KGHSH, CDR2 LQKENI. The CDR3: CASSPSSRDSNF. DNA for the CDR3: TGTGCCAGCTCACCGTCGTCCCGGGACAGCAACTTC.